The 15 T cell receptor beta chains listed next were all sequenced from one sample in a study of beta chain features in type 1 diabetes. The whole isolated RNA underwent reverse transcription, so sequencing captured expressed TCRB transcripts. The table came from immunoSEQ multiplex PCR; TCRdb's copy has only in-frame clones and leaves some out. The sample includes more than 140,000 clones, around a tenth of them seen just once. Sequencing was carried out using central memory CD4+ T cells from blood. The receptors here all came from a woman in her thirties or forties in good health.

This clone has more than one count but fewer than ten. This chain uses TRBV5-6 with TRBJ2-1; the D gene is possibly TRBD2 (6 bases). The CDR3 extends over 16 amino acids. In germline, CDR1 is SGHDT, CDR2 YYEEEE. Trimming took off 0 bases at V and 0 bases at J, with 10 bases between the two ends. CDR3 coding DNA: TGTGCCAGCAGCTTGGGTACTAGCAACTCCTACAATGAGCAGTTCTTC. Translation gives CASSLGTSNSYNEQFF.

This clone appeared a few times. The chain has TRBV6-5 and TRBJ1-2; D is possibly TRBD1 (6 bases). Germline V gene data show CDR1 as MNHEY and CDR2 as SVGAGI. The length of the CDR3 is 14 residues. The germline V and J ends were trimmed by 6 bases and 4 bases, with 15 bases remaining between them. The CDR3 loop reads CASSPGQSFYGYTF. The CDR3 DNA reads TGTGCCAGCAGCCCTGGACAGTCTTTCTATGGCTACACCTTC.

The CDR3 region has the DNA TGTGCCAGCAGCGGACAGGGAAAAAACGAGCAGTACTTC. Protein: CASSGQGKNEQYF. This chain uses TRBV11-1 with TRBJ2-7, with 8 nucleotides matching TRBD1. J gave up 5 bases and V 5 bases, and 5 bases lay outside the gene matches. CDR3 length: 13 amino acids. CDR1 is SGHAT, CDR2 FQDESV, per germline (reference sequence).

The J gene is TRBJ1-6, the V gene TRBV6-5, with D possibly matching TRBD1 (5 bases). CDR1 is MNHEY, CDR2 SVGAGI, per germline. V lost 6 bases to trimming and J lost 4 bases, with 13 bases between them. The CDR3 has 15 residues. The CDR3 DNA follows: TGTGCCAGCAGCTCACAGGCCCCGTATAATTCACCCCTCCACTTT. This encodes CASSSQAPYNSPLHF.

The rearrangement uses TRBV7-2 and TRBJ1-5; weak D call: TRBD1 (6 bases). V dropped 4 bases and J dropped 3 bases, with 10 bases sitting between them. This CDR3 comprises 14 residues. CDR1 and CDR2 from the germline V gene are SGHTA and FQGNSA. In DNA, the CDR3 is TGTGCCAGCAGCTCCGGACAGATCAATCAGCCCCAGCATTTT. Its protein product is CASSSGQINQPQHF.

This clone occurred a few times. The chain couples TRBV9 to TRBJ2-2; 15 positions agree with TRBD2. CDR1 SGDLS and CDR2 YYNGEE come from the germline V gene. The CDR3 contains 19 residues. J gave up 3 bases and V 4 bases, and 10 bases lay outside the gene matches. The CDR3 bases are TGTGCCAGCAGCACAACTCGGACTAGCGGGGGGGCGGACACCGGGGAGCTGTTTTTT. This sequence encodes CASSTTRTSGGADTGELFF.

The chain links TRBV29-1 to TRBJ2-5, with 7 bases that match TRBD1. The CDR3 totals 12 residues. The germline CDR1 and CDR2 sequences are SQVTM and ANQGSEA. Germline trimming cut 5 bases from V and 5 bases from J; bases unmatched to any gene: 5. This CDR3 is CSVRQGLETQYF. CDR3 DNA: TGCAGCGTTCGACAGGGATTGGAGACCCAGTACTTC. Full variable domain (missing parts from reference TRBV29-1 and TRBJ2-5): SAVISQKPSRDICQRGTSLTIQCQVDSQVTMMFWYRQQPGQSLTLIATANQGSEATYESGFVIDKFPISRPNLTFSTLTVSNMSPEDSSIYLCSVRQGLETQYFGPGTRLLVL.

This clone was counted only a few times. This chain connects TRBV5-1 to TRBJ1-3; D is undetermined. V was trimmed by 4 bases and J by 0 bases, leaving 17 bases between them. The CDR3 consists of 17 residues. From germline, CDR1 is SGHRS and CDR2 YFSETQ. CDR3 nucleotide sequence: TGCGCCAGCAGCCTTTTTCCGAAACAGAGCTCTGGAAACACCATATATTTT. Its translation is CASSLFPKQSSGNTIYF. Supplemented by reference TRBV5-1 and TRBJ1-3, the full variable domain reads KAGVTQTPRYLIKTRGQQVTLSCSPISGHRSVSWYQQTPGQGLQFLFEYFSETQRNKGNFPGRFSGRQFSNSRSEMNVSTLELGDSALYLCASSLFPKQSSGNTIYFGEGSWLTVV.

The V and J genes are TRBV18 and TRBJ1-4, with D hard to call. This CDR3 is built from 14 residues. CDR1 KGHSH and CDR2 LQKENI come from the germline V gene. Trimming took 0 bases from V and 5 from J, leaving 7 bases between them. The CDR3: CASSPPTENEKLFF. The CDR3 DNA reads TGTGCCAGCTCACCACCGACTGAAAATGAAAAACTGTTTTTT. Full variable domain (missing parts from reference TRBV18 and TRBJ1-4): NAGVMQNPRHLVRRRGQEARLRCSPMKGHSHVYWYRQLPEEGLKFMVYLQKENIIDESGMPKERFSAEFPKEGPSILRIQQVVRGDSAAYFCASSPPTENEKLFFGSGTQLSVL.

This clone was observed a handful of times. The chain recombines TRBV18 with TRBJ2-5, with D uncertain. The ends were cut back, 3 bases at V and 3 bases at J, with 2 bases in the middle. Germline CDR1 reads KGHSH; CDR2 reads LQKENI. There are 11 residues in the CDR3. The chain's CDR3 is CASSPKETQYF. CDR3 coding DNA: TGTGCCAGCTCACCTAAAGAGACCCAGTACTTC.

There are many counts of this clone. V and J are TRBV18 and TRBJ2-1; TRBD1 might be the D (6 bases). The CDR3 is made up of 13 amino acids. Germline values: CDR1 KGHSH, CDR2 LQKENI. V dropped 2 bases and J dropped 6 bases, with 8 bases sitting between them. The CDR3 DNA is TGTGCCAGCTCACCAAGGGGGATCAATGAGCAGTTCTTC. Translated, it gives CASSPRGINEQFF.

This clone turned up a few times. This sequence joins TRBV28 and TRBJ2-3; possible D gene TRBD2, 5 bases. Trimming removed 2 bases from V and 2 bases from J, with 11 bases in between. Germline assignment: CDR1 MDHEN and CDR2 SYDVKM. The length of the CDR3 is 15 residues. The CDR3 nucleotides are TGTGCCAGCAGTTTAACCAGCGGCTCCACAGATACGCAGTATTTT. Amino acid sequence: CASSLTSGSTDTQYF.

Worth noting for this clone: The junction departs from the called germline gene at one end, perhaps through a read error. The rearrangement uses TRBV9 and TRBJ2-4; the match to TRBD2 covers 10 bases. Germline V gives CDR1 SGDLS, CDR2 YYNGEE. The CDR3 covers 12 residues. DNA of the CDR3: TGTGCCAGCAGCCCCCAGGAGCGGGGGGGGGTCTTC. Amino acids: CASSPQERGGVF.

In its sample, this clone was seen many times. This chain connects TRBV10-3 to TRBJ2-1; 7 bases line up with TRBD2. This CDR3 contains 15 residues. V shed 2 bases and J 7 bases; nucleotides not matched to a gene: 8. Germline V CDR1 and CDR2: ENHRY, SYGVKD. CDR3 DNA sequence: TGTGCCATCAGTGAGATCGGGGGGACCAAGAATGAGCAGTTCTTC. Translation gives CAISEIGGTKNEQFF.

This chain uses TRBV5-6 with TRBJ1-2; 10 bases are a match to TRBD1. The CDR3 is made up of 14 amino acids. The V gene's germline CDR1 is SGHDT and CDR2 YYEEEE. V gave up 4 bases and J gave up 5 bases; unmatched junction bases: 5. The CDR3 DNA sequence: TGTGCCAGCAGCCCCCGGGACAGGGGATATGGCTACACCTTC. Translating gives CASSPRDRGYGYTF. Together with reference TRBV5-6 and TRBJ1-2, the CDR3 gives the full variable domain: DAGVTQSPTHLIKTRGQQVTLRCSPKSGHDTVSWYQQALGQGPQFIFQYYEEEERQRGNFPDRFSGHQFPNYSSELNVNALLLGDSALYLCASSPRDRGYGYTFGSGTRLTVV.